The 13 T cell receptor beta chains reported below all come from one sample, sequenced in a study of regulatory T cells in long-lasting Graves disease. Time point: newly diagnosed GD, antithyroid drugs for less than 3 months. From RNA extracted from PBMCs, the TCR library was made. Through Arm-PCR of CDR3 regions and iRepertoire HTBI primers, TCR beta libraries were built. TCRdb re-analysed the multiplex PCR reads in MiXCR, keeping a single row per CDR3 protein. The sample records about 540,000 distinct CDR3 sequences, around an eighth being singletons. The same specimen was also included in a second study, on T cells in Graves' hyperthyroidism and ophthalmopathy.

Material: peripheral blood mononuclear cells (PBMCs), obtained at new diagnosis, from a patient treated with antithyroid drugs. The receptors come from a man in his thirties or forties with Graves disease.

V and J are TRBV20-1 and TRBJ2-7; 12 bases line up with TRBD2. CDR1 is DFQATT and CDR2 is SNEGSKA in the germline V gene (reference sequence). The J segment lost 7 bases and the V segment lost 5 bases, leaving 12 bases of the junction unmatched. The CDR3 is 15 amino acids. The CDR3 coding sequence is TGCAGTGCTGAGAACCTAGCGGGAGGGATGGTGGAGCAGTACTTC. As protein: CSAENLAGGMVEQYF.

This clonotype was counted at least ten times. The chain couples TRBV24-1 to TRBJ2-7; the D gene is possibly TRBD2 (5 bases). Trimming removed 2 bases at V and 3 bases at J, with 7 bases between. This CDR3 comprises 13 residues. Germline values: CDR1 KGHDR, CDR2 SFDVKD. The CDR3 DNA follows: TGTGCCACCAGTGATTCGGGGAACTACGAGCAGTACTTC. Protein: CATSDSGNYEQYF.

This clonotype was recorded at least ten times. CDR3 region: CASSELAGRRDTQYF. The CDR3 coding sequence is TGTGCCAGCAGTGAATTGGCGGGGCGGAGAGATACGCAGTATTTT. The chain joins TRBV6-1 to TRBJ2-3; a weak D match, TRBD2 (6 bases). Trimming stripped 2 bases from V and 5 bases from J, with 14 bases between. CDR3 length equals 15 residues. Germline V gives CDR1 MNHNS, CDR2 SASEGT.

As concerns this clonotype: The likely explanation is a read error, given a far larger clone one base away. The gene calls are TRBV2 and TRBJ2-4, with TRBD1 matching 9 bases. The DNA end favors TRBJ1-2, so the J call may be wrong. This CDR3 has 13 residues. Germline CDR1 reads SNHLY; CDR2 reads FYNNEI. In DNA form, the CDR3 reads TGTGCCAGAAAGCCGGGACAGGGTGCTGGCTACACCTTC. Translation: CARKPGQGAGYTF.

Ten or more counts support this clonotype. The chain recombines TRBV12-3 or TRBV12-4 with TRBJ2-2; D perhaps matches TRBD2 (6 bases). The CDR3 has 16 residues. Trimming took 6 bases from V and 1 from J, leaving 15 bases between them. CDR3 sequence: CASRPPGLGNTGELFF. Here the CDR3 DNA reads TGTGCCAGCAGGCCCCCGGGACTTGGGAACACCGGGGAGCTGTTTTTT.

This clonotype showed up many times. The chain carries TRBV12-3 or TRBV12-4 and TRBJ1-1; D is undetermined. Trimming cost V 2 bases and J 11 bases, with 12 bases left between them. This CDR3 region has 12 residues. This CDR3 is CASSLFRAGAFF. CDR3 bases: TGTGCCAGCAGTTTATTCCGGGCGGGGGCTTTCTTT.

This clonotype has only a few counts. The rearrangement joins TRBV12-3 or TRBV12-4 to TRBJ2-3; tentatively, D is TRBD2 (6 bases). Trimming stripped 6 bases from V and 0 bases from J, with 13 bases between. The CDR3 has 15 amino acids. As DNA, the CDR3 is TGTGCCAGCAGGGAGGGCACCCTAAGCACAGATACGCAGTATTTT. Its translation: CASREGTLSTDTQYF.

This clonotype was observed many times. The chain is built from TRBV24-1 and TRBJ2-1; 8 nucleotides line up with TRBD2. Germline CDR1 and CDR2: KGHDR and SFDVKD. This CDR3 is 15 amino acids long. J lost 8 bases, V lost 1 base, and 6 bases had no gene match. CDR3 sequence reads: CATSDLGSGTDEQFF. Here the CDR3 DNA reads TGTGCCACCAGTGATTTAGGTAGCGGGACCGATGAGCAGTTCTTC.

This clonotype has a handful of counts. CDR3 nucleotides: TGTGCCAGCAACGGAGCGGGGGGGGGCACAGATACGCAGTATTTT. Protein sequence: CASNGAGGGTDTQYF. The genes are TRBV6-1 and TRBJ2-3; 10 nucleotides match TRBD2. Per the germline V gene, CDR1 is MNHNS and CDR2 is SASEGT. V lost 7 bases and J lost 1; bases outside the gene matches: 5. This CDR3 comprises 15 residues.

This clonotype was detected a few times. This chain joins TRBV3-1 and TRBJ1-1; perhaps TRBD1 as D (5 bases). V shed 3 bases and J shed 0 bases, with 8 bases lying between them. The CDR3 spans 14 residues. Germline CDR1 and CDR2: LGHDT and YNNKEL (reference sequence). The CDR3 protein is CASSQGGLNTEAFF. The CDR3 nucleotides are TGTGCCAGCAGCCAGGGGGGACTGAACACTGAAGCTTTCTTT.

This clonotype was found many times. The chain carries TRBV12-3 or TRBV12-4 and TRBJ1-2; TRBD1 matches 7 bases. Trimming took 3 bases from V and 4 from J; bases not matched to a gene: 8. This CDR3 is built from 15 residues. This CDR3 is CASSFSPGQLYGYTF. The CDR3, as DNA: TGTGCCAGCAGTTTCTCCCCGGGACAGCTCTATGGCTACACCTTC.

The table lists this clonotype with many counts. This chain links TRBV7-2 with TRBJ1-4; D unresolved. Germline loops: CDR1 SGHTA, CDR2 FQGNSA. The V and J ends lost 4 bases and 7 bases respectively, with 4 bases between them. The CDR3 sequence is 11 residues long. This CDR3 reads CASSWAEKLFF. CDR3 in DNA: TGTGCCAGCAGCTGGGCTGAAAAACTGTTTTTT.

As to this clonotype: With a much larger clone just one base away, this may be a read error. The CDR3 loop is CSVATGVVSYEQHF. The CDR3 coding sequence is TGCAGCGTTGCGACAGGGGTGGTATCCTACGAGCAGCACTTC. This rearrangement joins TRBV29-1 to TRBJ2-7, with 8 positions matching TRBD1. The germline CDR1 and CDR2 sequences are SQVTM and ANQGSEA. This CDR3 has 14 amino acids.